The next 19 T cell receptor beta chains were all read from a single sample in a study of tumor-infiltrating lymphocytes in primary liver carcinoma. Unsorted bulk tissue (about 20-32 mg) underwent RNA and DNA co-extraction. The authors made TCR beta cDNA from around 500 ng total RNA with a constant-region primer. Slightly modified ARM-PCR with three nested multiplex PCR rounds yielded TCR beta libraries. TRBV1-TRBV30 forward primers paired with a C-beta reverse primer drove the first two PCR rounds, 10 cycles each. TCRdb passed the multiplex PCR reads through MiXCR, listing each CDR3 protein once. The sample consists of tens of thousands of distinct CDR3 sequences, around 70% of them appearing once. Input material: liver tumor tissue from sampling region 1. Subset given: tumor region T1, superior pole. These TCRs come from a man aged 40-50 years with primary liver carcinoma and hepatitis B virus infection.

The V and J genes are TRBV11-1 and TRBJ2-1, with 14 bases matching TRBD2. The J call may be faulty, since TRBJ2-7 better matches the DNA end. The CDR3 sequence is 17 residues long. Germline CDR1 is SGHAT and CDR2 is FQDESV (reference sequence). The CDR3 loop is CASILGLAGEDDNEQYF. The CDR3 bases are TGTGCCAGCATCCTGGGACTAGCGGGAGAAGATGACAATGAGCAGTACTTC.

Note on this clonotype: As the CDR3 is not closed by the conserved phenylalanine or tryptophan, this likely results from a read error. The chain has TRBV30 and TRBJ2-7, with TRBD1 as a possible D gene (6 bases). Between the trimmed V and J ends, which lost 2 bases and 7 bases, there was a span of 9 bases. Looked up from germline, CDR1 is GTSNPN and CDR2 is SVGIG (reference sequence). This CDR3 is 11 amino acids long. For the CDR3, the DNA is TGTGCCTGGAGTATAGGGGGAGAGCAGTACCTC. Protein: CAWSIGGEQYL.

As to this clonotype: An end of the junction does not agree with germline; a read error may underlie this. CDR3 residues: CASRSHYEQCF. The DNA of the CDR3 is TGCGCCAGCAGGAGCCACTACGAGCAATGCTTC. The gene calls are TRBV10-2 and TRBJ2-7; D ambiguous. The CDR3 sequence is 11 residues long. The V gene's germline CDR1 is WSHSY and CDR2 SAAADI.

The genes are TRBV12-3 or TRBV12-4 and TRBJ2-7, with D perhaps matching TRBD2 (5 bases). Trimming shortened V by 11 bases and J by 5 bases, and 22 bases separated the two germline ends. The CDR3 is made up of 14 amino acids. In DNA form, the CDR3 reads TGTGCCTGCACTTTACATGAAGAGGGCAACGAGCAGTACTTC. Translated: CACTLHEEGNEQYF.

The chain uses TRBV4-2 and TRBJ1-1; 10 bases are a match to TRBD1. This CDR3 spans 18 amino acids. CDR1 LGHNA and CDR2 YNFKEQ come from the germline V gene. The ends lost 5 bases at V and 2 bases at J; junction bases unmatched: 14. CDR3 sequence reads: CASSTNRDRGILNTEAFF. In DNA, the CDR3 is TGTGCCAGCAGCACTAACCGGGACAGGGGAATTCTCAACACTGAAGCTTTCTTT.

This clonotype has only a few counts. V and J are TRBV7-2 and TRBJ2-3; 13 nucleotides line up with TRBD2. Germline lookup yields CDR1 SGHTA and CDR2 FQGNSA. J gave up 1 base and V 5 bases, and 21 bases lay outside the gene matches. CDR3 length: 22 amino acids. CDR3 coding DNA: TGTGCCAGCAGCCTGCCGGGACTAGCGGGACCTCCCGGCCTTCCCCGCACAGATACGCAGTATTTT. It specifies CASSLPGLAGPPGLPRTDTQYF. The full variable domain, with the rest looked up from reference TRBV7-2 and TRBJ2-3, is GAGVSQSPSNKVTEKGKDVELRCDPISGHTALYWYRQSLGQGLEFLIYFQGNSAPDKSGLPSDRFSAERTGGSVSTLTIQRTQQEDSAVYLCASSLPGLAGPPGLPRTDTQYFGPGTRLTVL.

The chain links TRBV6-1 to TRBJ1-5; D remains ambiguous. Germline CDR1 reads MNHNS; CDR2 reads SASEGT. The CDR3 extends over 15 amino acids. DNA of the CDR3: TGTGTAAGCAGTGAGACTGGTTTTGGCAATCAGCCCCAGCATTTT. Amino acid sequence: CVSSETGFGNQPQHF.

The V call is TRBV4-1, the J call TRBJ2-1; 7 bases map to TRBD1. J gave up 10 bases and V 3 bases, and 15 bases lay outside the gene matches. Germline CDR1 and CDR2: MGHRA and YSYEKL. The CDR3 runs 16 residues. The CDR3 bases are TGCGCCAGCAGCCAGGTAAGGGACAGATCGTCAGAAGAGCAGTTCTTC. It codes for CASSQVRDRSSEEQFF.

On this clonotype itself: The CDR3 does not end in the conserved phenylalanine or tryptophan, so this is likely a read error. This CDR3 reads CSLRTGGGTEAFL. CDR3 nucleotides: TGCAGCCTGAGGACAGGGGGGGGCACTGAAGCTTTCCTT. The J gene is TRBJ1-1, the V gene TRBV29-1; 10 bases are shared with TRBD1. J lost 4 bases, V lost 8 bases, and 7 bases had no gene match. This CDR3 contains 13 residues. Per the germline V gene, CDR1 is SQVTM and CDR2 is ANQGSEA.

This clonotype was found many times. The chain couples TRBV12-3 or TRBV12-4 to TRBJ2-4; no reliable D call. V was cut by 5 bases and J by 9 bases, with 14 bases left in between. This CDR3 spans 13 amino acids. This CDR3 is CASSPSENGIQYF. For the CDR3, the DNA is TGTGCCAGCAGTCCATCTGAGAACGGCATTCAGTACTTC.

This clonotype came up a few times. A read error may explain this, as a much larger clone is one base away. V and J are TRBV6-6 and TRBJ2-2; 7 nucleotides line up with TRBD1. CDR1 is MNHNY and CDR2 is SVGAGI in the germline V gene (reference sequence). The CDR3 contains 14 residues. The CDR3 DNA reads TGTGCCAGCAAGGAACAGGGGTTTCCCGGGGAGCTGTCTTTT. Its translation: CASKEQGFPGELSF.

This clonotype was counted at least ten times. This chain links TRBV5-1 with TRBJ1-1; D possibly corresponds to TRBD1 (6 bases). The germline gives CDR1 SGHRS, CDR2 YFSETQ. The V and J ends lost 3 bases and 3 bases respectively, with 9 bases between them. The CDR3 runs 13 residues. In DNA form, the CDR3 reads TGCGCCAGCAGCTGGACAGCAGACACTGAAGCTTTCTTT. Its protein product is CASSWTADTEAFF. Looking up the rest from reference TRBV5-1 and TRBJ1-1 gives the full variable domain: KAGVTQTPRYLIKTRGQQVTLSCSPISGHRSVSWYQQTPGQGLQFLFEYFSETQRNKGNFPGRFSGRQFSNSRSEMNVSTLELGDSALYLCASSWTADTEAFFGQGTRLTVV.

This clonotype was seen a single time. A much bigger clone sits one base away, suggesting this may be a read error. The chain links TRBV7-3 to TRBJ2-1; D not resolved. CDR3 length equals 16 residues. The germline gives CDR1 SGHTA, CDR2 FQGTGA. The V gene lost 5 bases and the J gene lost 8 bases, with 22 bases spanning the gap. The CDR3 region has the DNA TGTGCCAGCAGCCTCCTACCGCTGACCGAAGGTTATGAGCAGTTCTTC. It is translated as CASSLLPLTEGYEQFF. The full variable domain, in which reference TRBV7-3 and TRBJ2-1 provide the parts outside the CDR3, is GAGVSQTPSNKVTEKGKYVELRCDPISGHTALYWYRQSLGQGPEFLIYFQGTGAADDSGLPNDRFFAVRPEGSVSTLKIQRTERGDSAVYLCASSLLPLTEGYEQFFGPGTRLTVL.

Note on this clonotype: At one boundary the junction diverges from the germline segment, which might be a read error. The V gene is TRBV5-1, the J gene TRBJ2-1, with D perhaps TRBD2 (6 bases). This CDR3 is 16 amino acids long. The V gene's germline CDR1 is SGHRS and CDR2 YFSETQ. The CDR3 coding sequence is TGCGCCAACAGCCGGGACTTGCGGTCCTCCTACAATGAGCAGTGCTTC. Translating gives CANSRDLRSSYNEQCF.

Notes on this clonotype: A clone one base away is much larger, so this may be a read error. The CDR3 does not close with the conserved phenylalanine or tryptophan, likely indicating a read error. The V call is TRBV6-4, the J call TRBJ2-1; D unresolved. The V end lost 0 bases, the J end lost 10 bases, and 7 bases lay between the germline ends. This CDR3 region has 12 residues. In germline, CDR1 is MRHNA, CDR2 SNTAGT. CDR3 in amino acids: CASSDSDGEQFI. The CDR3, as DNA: TGTGCCAGCAGTGACTCAGACGGAGAGCAGTTCATC.

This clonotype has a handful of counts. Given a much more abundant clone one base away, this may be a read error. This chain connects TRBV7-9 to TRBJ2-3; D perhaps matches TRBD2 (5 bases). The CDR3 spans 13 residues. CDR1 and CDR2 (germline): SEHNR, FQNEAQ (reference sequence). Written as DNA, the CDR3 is TGTGCCAGCAACTTAGGGAGAAAAGATACGCAGTATTTT. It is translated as CASNLGRKDTQYF.

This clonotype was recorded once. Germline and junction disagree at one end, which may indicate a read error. The CDR3 DNA sequence: TGTGCCAGCAGCTCATCCGCTGGACTAGCGGGAGGGGGGTACGAGCAGTACTTT. Its protein product is CASSSSAGLAGGGYEQYF. This sequence joins TRBV11-2 and TRBJ2-7, with 15 bases lining up with TRBD2. The germline V gene has CDR1 SGHAT and CDR2 FQNNGV. This CDR3 has 18 residues.

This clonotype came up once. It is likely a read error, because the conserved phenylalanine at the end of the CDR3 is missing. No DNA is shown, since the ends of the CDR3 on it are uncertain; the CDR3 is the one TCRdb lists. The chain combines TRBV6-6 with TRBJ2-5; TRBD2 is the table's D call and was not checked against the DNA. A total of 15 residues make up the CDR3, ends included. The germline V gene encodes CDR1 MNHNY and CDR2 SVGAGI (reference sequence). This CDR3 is CASSYGTSFGETQYI.

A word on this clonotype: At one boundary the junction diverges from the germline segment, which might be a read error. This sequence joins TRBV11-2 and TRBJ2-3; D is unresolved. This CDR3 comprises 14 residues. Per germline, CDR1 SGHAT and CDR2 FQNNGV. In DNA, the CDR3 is TGTGACAGCAGCTTATCCAGGAAATCAGATACGCAGTATTTT. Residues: CDSSLSRKSDTQYF.